This record concerns one TCR beta chain sequence. TCRdb's table, derived via immunoSEQ multiplex PCR, lists solely in-frame clones and lacks some. The sample records over 150,000 clones, over 60% being singletons. This sample stems from a study of cytotoxic CD8 clonotypes in ibrutinib-treated CLL. From germline, CDR1 is SGHAT and CDR2 FQNNGV. The CDR3 spans 13 residues. Losses at the gene ends were 5 bases for V and 12 bases for J; bases not matched to a gene: 10. This TCR derives from a human donor with chronic lymphocytic leukemia. The material sequenced was PBMCs, taken after 24 months of ibrutinib treatment. The rearrangement links TRBV11-2 to TRBJ1-1, with 9 bases lining up with TRBD1. CDR3 sequence (DNA): TGTGCCAGCAGCCTACGACAGGGGGATTTGACTTTCTTT. It codes for CASSLRQGDLTFF. Filled out from reference TRBV11-2 and TRBJ1-1, the complete variable domain reads EAGVAQSPRYKIIEKRQSVAFWCNPISGHATLYWYQQILGQGPKLLIQFQNNGVVDDSQLPKDRFSAERLKGVDSTLKIQPAKLEDSAVYLCASSLRQGDLTFFGQGTRLTVV.